These 26 T cell receptor beta chains share one sample of origin, sequenced in a study of blood T cell repertoires in COVID-19. Repertoires were generated with immunoSEQ multiplex PCR, while TCRdb's copy carries only in-frame clones and drops some. The sample includes hundreds of thousands of clones, around nine tenths of them seen just once. Input material: PBMCs or T cells enriched from blood (not recorded which). These receptor sequences come from a man between 60 and 75 years old who had recovered from COVID-19.

V usage is TRBV6-5 and J usage is TRBJ1-6, with 8 positions matching TRBD1. The CDR3 consists of 15 residues. V lost 0 bases, J lost 7 bases, and 2 bases stayed unmatched. Germline V lookup: CDR1 MNHEY, CDR2 SVGAGI. CDR3 in amino acids: CASSYSRTGNSPLHF. DNA of the CDR3: TGTGCCAGCAGTTACTCCCGGACAGGGAATTCACCCCTCCACTTT.

This chain uses TRBV12-3 or TRBV12-4 with TRBJ2-1; no definite D call. V was shortened by 7 bases and J by 3 bases, with 7 bases between the two germline ends. The CDR3 consists of 12 residues. The CDR3 loop reads CASTFSYNEQFF. In DNA form, the CDR3 reads TGTGCCAGCACTTTCAGCTACAATGAGCAGTTCTTC.

V is TRBV6-1 and J is TRBJ1-4, with TRBD1 matching over 8 bases. CDR1 is MNHNS, CDR2 SASEGT, per germline. J lost 8 bases, V lost 1 base, and 3 bases had no gene match. The CDR3 is 14 residues long. The CDR3 DNA is TGTGCCAGCAGTGAAGGGACAGGGTACGAAAAACTGTTTTTT. The encoded protein is CASSEGTGYEKLFF.

This chain uses TRBV24-1 with TRBJ2-1, with a possible D match to TRBD1 (6 bases). The CDR3 is 16 amino acids. From germline, CDR1 is KGHDR and CDR2 SFDVKD. Deletions cut 5 bases from V and 0 bases from J, with 13 bases between. CDR3 amino acids: CATSADTGFSYNEQFF. The CDR3 DNA is TGTGCCACCAGTGCTGACACAGGGTTCTCCTACAATGAGCAGTTCTTC.

The V and J genes are TRBV6-1 and TRBJ1-4, with D unresolved. The CDR3 runs 16 residues. V was pared by 3 bases and J by 7 bases, with 18 bases between. The germline gives CDR1 MNHNS, CDR2 SASEGT. The CDR3 DNA reads TGTGCCAGCAGTGATGGAGGAGGGCCGATCGGTGAAAAACTGTTTTTT. Translated, it gives CASSDGGGPIGEKLFF.

This chain connects TRBV10-2 to TRBJ2-7, with 10 bases identical to TRBD1. Losses at the gene ends were 0 bases for V and 3 bases for J; bases not matched to a gene: 2. The CDR3 length is 15 residues. The germline gives CDR1 WSHSY, CDR2 SAAADI. The CDR3 sequence: CASSESGTGVYEQYF. CDR3 DNA sequence: TGCGCCAGCAGTGAGTCCGGGACAGGGGTCTACGAGCAGTACTTC.

This rearrangement joins TRBV5-1 to TRBJ2-7; TRBD1 aligns across 7 bases. CDR3 length: 15 amino acids. After removal of 0 bases from V and 7 bases from J, the junction contained 10 bases not matched to a gene. Germline V gene data show CDR1 as SGHRS and CDR2 as YFSETQ. The CDR3 reads CASSLEGAPEGEQYF. Written as DNA, the CDR3 is TGCGCCAGCAGCTTGGAGGGGGCCCCCGAGGGGGAGCAGTACTTC. The variable domain in full, with the rest retrieved from reference TRBV5-1 and TRBJ2-7, is KAGVTQTPRYLIKTRGQQVTLSCSPISGHRSVSWYQQTPGQGLQFLFEYFSETQRNKGNFPGRFSGRQFSNSRSEMNVSTLELGDSALYLCASSLEGAPEGEQYFGPGTRLTVT.

This rearrangement joins TRBV6-6 to TRBJ2-1; 9 nucleotides agree with TRBD1. Germline V gives CDR1 MNHNY, CDR2 SVGAGI (reference sequence). The trim removed 5 bases at V and 7 bases at J, leaving 21 bases unmatched. The CDR3 contains 19 residues. The CDR3 protein is CASSLGRSAGTGPGNEQFF. The CDR3, as DNA: TGTGCCAGCAGTCTAGGCCGAAGTGCCGGGACAGGGCCGGGGAATGAGCAGTTCTTC.

The CDR3 DNA reads as TGTGCCAGCAGCCGGACTAGGATCGATGAGCAGTTCTTC. As protein: CASSRTRIDEQFF. The chain recombines TRBV7-9 with TRBJ2-1, with TRBD2 identical over 7 bases. This CDR3 is 13 amino acids long. Unmatched junction bases numbered 6, after V lost 5 bases and J lost 8 bases. Looked up from germline, CDR1 is SEHNR and CDR2 is FQNEAQ (reference sequence).

The J gene is TRBJ2-3, the V gene TRBV15, with 13 bases matching TRBD2. This CDR3 region has 16 residues. V shed 5 bases, J shed 2 bases, and the junction held 4 bases outside the gene matches. Germline-derived CDR1 and CDR2 are LNHNV and YYDKDF (reference sequence). The CDR3 sequence is CATSGGTSGTTDTQYF. The CDR3 coding sequence is TGTGCCACCAGCGGCGGGACTAGCGGGACCACAGATACGCAGTATTTT. The whole variable domain, filled in from reference TRBV15 and TRBJ2-3, reads DAMVIQNPRYQVTQFGKPVTLSCSQTLNHNVMYWYQQKSSQAPKLLFHYYDKDFNNEADTPDNFQSRRPNTSFCFLDIRSPGLGDTAMYLCATSGGTSGTTDTQYFGPGTRLTVL.

This clone is a singleton in its sample. The chain couples TRBV28 to TRBJ2-7; 7 bases map to TRBD1. The V and J ends lost 5 bases and 5 bases, in that order; junction bases with no gene match: 6. The CDR3 has 13 residues. Germline CDR1 reads MDHEN; CDR2 reads SYDVKM. Written as DNA, the CDR3 is TGTGCCAGCAGTGGAGACAGGGTAAACGAGCAGTACTTC. Protein product: CASSGDRVNEQYF.

The J gene is TRBJ1-6, the V gene TRBV10-2; the D is unclear. V was cut by 7 bases and J by 9 bases, with 7 bases left in between. Germline loops: CDR1 WSHSY, CDR2 SAAADI. This CDR3 region has 11 residues. CDR3 residues: CASTSGSPLHF. The CDR3 DNA is TGCGCCAGCACCTCAGGTTCACCCCTCCACTTT.

The V gene is TRBV29-1, the J gene TRBJ2-5, with 7 nucleotides matching TRBD1. The CDR3 is 13 residues long. The junction had 7 bases not matched to a gene; V was cut back by 4 bases and J by 5 bases. Germline values: CDR1 SQVTM, CDR2 ANQGSEA. CDR3: CSVGVGGSETQYF. Written as DNA, the CDR3 is TGCAGCGTTGGTGTAGGGGGCAGCGAGACCCAGTACTTC.

V and J are TRBV3-1 (or the pseudogene TRBV3-2) and TRBJ2-7; TRBD1 agrees at 10 bases. The CDR3 length is 15 residues. Per germline, CDR1 LGHDT and CDR2 YNNKEL (reference sequence). V dropped 1 base and J dropped 6; count of bases not matched to a gene: 6. The CDR3 sequence: CASSQGDRGLGEQYF. The CDR3 bases are TGTGCCAGCAGCCAAGGGGACAGGGGATTGGGCGAGCAGTACTTC.

This chain links TRBV5-8 with TRBJ1-4; the match to TRBD1 covers 7 bases. V gave up 4 bases and J gave up 6 bases; unmatched junction bases: 6. The CDR3 contains 14 residues. Germline V gene sequence: CDR1 SGHTS, CDR2 YDEGEE. The CDR3 DNA sequence: TGTGCCAGCAGCACGACAGGGACGGATGAAAAACTGTTTTTT. Its protein product is CASSTTGTDEKLFF.

This clone was seen a few times. V and J are TRBV24-1 and TRBJ2-5, with D maybe TRBD1 (6 bases). Germline CDR1 is KGHDR and CDR2 is SFDVKD. The germline V and J ends were trimmed by 2 bases and 5 bases, with 14 bases remaining between them. The CDR3 extends over 15 amino acids. CDR3 loop: CATSDSLGTSETQYF. For the CDR3, the DNA is TGTGCCACCAGTGATTCGCTTGGGACATCCGAGACCCAGTACTTC.

This sequence joins TRBV7-3 and TRBJ2-3; 8 bases map to TRBD2. CDR3 length: 14 residues. Germline V CDR1 and CDR2: SGHTA, FQGTGA. J gave up 4 bases and V 2 bases, and 2 bases lay outside the gene matches. The CDR3 coding sequence is TGTGCCAGCAGCTTAGCTAGCGGGCCAGATACGCAGTATTTT. This encodes CASSLASGPDTQYF.

The chain recombines TRBV2 with TRBJ2-3; the match to TRBD2 covers 14 bases. From germline, CDR1 is SNHLY and CDR2 FYNNEI. The CDR3 extends over 15 amino acids. V trimming: 8 bases; J trimming: 3 bases; junction bases outside the gene matches: 4. The DNA of the CDR3 is TGTGCCAGCGAAGGGACTAGCGGGAGAACAGATACGCAGTATTTT. As protein: CASEGTSGRTDTQYF.

The chain employs TRBV5-1 and TRBJ2-3, with a tentative D call TRBD2 (5 bases). Between the trimmed V and J ends, which lost 2 bases and 5 bases, there was a span of 12 bases. This CDR3 is 14 amino acids long. Germline-derived CDR1 and CDR2 are SGHRS and YFSETQ. The CDR3 spells CASSLLEPEDTQYF. The CDR3 nucleotides are TGCGCCAGCAGCTTACTAGAGCCAGAAGATACGCAGTATTTT.

J is TRBJ1-6 and V is TRBV5-1, with unresolved D. Germline V gene sequence: CDR1 SGHRS, CDR2 YFSETQ. V lost 1 base, J lost 5 bases, and 10 bases lay in between. The CDR3 has 15 residues. The CDR3: CASSLRQADNSPLHF. The CDR3 DNA sequence: TGCGCCAGCAGCTTGAGGCAGGCTGATAATTCACCCCTCCACTTT.

Only one count was recorded for this clone. The chain carries TRBV14 and TRBJ1-1; D is undetermined. The CDR3 runs 15 residues. The V gene lost 1 base and the J gene lost 4 bases, with 13 bases spanning the gap. Germline CDR1 is SGHDN and CDR2 is FVKESK. CDR3 sequence reads: CASSQALLGITEAFF. CDR3 DNA sequence: TGTGCCAGCAGCCAAGCGCTACTAGGGATCACTGAAGCTTTCTTT.

CDR3 loop: CASSANPGTGFGYTF. In DNA form, the CDR3 reads TGTGCCAGCAGCGCTAACCCCGGGACAGGGTTCGGCTACACCTTC. This sequence joins TRBV9 and TRBJ1-2, with 9 nucleotides matching TRBD1. CDR3 length: 15 amino acids. The V gene's germline CDR1 is SGDLS and CDR2 YYNGEE. V lost 3 bases, J lost 8 bases, and 11 bases stayed unmatched.

V usage is TRBV28 and J usage is TRBJ2-3, with 13 bases fitting TRBD2. Germline V gene sequence: CDR1 MDHEN, CDR2 SYDVKM. The CDR3 has 19 amino acids. The ends lost 4 bases at V and 2 bases at J; junction bases unmatched: 12. The CDR3 DNA reads TGTGCCAGCAGTTCCTCCCAACTAGCGGGAGGGCCACTCACAGATACGCAGTATTTT. This gives the protein CASSSSQLAGGPLTDTQYF.

The V and J genes are TRBV18 and TRBJ2-6; 8 bases line up with TRBD2. The ends lost 1 base at V and 0 bases at J; junction bases unmatched: 5. Germline CDR1 and CDR2: KGHSH and LQKENI. This CDR3 spans 18 amino acids. The CDR3 nucleotides read TGTGCCAGCTCACCACGTACGGGAGGGGTCTCTGGGGCCAACGTCCTGACTTTC. Its translation is CASSPRTGGVSGANVLTF.

V gene TRBV6-4 combines with J gene TRBJ2-2, with 8 positions matching TRBD2. The CDR3 has 12 residues. J gave up 5 bases and V 10 bases, and 3 bases lay outside the gene matches. Germline CDR1 is MRHNA and CDR2 is SNTAGT. CDR3 loop: CATGRGTGELFF. CDR3 sequence (DNA): TGTGCCACCGGGAGGGGTACCGGGGAGCTGTTTTTT.

The chain is built from TRBV7-9 and TRBJ2-7; no clear D. With 3 bases removed from V and 0 bases from J, the gap between germline ends came to 9 bases. Per the germline V gene, CDR1 is SEHNR and CDR2 is FQNEAQ (reference sequence). The CDR3 is made up of 14 amino acids. This CDR3 is CASSFSQNSYEQYF. CDR3 coding DNA: TGTGCCAGCAGCTTCTCCCAGAACTCCTACGAGCAGTACTTC.